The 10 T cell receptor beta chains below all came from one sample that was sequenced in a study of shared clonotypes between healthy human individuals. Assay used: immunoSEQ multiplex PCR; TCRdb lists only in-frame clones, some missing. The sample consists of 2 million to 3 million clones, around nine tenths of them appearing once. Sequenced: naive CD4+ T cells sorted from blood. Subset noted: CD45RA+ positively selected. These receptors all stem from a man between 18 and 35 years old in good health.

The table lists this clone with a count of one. CDR3 bases: TGCGCCAGCAGCTTGGTAGGGGGCGTATTCCACAATGAGCAGTTCTTC. This codes for CASSLVGGVFHNEQFF. The chain employs TRBV5-1 and TRBJ2-1; 7 nucleotides match TRBD1. The V and J ends lost 0 bases and 5 bases, in that order; junction bases with no gene match: 8. This CDR3 has 16 residues. Per the germline V gene, CDR1 is SGHRS and CDR2 is YFSETQ.

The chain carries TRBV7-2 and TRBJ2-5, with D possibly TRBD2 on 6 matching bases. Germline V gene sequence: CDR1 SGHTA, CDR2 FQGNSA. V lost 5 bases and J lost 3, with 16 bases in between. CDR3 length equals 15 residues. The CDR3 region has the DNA TGTGCCAGCAGCAGTAGCGGTGGGGAAAAAGAGACCCAGTACTTC. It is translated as CASSSSGGEKETQYF.

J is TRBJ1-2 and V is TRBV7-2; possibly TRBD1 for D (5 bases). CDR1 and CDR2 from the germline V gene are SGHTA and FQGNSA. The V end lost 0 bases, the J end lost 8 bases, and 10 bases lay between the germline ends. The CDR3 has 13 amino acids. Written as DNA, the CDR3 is TGTGCCAGCAGCTTAGCGCGAGCAGGGGGCTACACCTTC. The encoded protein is CASSLARAGGYTF.

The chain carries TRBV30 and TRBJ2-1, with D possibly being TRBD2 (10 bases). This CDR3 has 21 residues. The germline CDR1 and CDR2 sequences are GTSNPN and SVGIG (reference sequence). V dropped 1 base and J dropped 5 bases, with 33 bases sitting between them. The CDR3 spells CAWSEDRGISGRSRSDNEQFF. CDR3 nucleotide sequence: TGTGCCTGGAGTGAAGACAGGGGGATTAGCGGGAGGTCTCGATCGGACAATGAGCAGTTCTTC.

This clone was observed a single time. The DNA for the CDR3 is TGCGCCAGCAGCCGTTTGCGGACTAGTATCTACGAGCAGTACTTC. Encoded protein: CASSRLRTSIYEQYF. The chain carries TRBV5-1 and TRBJ2-7; TRBD2 agrees at 7 bases. The CDR3 totals 15 residues. Looked up from germline, CDR1 is SGHRS and CDR2 is YFSETQ. J gave up 3 bases and V 4 bases, and 10 bases lay outside the gene matches.

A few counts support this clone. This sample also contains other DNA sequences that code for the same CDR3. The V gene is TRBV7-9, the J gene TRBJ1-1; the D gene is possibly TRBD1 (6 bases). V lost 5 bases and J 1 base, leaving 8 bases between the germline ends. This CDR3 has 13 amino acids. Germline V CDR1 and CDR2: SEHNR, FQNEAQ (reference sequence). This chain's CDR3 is CASSAQGNTEAFF. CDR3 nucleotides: TGTGCCAGCAGCGCACAGGGGAACACTGAAGCTTTCTTT. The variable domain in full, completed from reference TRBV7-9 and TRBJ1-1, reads DTGVSQNPRHKITKRGQNVTFRCDPISEHNRLYWYRQTLGQGPEFLTYFQNEAQLEKSRLLSDRFSAERPKGSFSTLEIQRTEQGDSAMYLCASSAQGNTEAFFGQGTRLTVV.

The CDR3 DNA reads as TGTGCCACCAAGGGCGACAACCAAGAGACCCAGTACTTC. Translation: CATKGDNQETQYF. The rearrangement links TRBV2 to TRBJ2-5, with D unresolved. V lost 10 bases and J 0 bases, leaving 12 bases between the germline ends. This CDR3 comprises 13 residues. Germline CDR1 and CDR2: SNHLY and FYNNEI. Using reference TRBV2 and TRBJ2-5 for the parts outside the CDR3, the full variable domain is EPEVTQTPSHQVTQMGQEVILRCVPISNHLYFYWYRQILGQKVEFLVSFYNNEISEKSEIFDDQFSVERPDGSNFTLKIRSTKLEDSAMYFCATKGDNQETQYFGPGTRLLVL.

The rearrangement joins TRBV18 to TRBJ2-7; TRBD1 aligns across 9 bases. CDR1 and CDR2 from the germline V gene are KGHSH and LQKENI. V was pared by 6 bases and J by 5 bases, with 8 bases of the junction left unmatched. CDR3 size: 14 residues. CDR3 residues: CASSQQGARDEQYF. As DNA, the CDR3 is TGTGCCAGCTCGCAACAGGGGGCGCGGGACGAGCAGTACTTC.

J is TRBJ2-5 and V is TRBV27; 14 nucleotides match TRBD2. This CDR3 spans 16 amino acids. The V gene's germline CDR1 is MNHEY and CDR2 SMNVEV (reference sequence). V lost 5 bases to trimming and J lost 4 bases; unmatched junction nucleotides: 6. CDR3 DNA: TGTGCCAGCAGTCCGCGACTAGCGGGGGGGCTAGAGACCCAGTACTTC. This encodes CASSPRLAGGLETQYF.

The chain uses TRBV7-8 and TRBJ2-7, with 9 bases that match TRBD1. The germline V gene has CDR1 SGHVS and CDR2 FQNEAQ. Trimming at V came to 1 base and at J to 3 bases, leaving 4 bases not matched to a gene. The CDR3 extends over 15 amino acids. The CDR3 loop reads CASSLEQGANYEQYF. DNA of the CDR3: TGTGCCAGCAGCTTAGAACAGGGGGCCAACTACGAGCAGTACTTC.